This T cell receptor (beta chain) was identified in a study of CD8 T cells in ankylosing spondylitis (dated by TCRdb to the late 2010s). Concerning the study at large: T cell receptor beta repertoires were profiled in healthy donors and ankylosing spondylitis patients so that disease-linked TCR variants could be found. The full study cohort was made up of about 24 ankylosing spondylitis patients and 108 healthy donors. Peripheral blood samples were taken, and synovial fluid was additionally collected from ankylosing spondylitis patients. The study at large found these results: The disease-linked clones had a CD8+ phenotype and were found at relatively low frequencies in peripheral blood. Some motif variants had previously been reported in the synovial fluid and blood of reactive arthritis patients, which suggests shared mechanisms of disease initiation. Blood from ankylosing spondylitis patients appeared to be characterized by a TCR beta motif composed of 7 to 9 highly homologous amino acid variants. Significant enrichment of the disease-linked clones was reported in matched synovial fluid samples from ankylosing spondylitis patients.

For each ankylosing spondylitis patient, the synovial fluid sample was matched to a blood sample from that same patient. Germline trimming amounts to 0 bases on V and 8 bases on J, with 7 as the count of junction bases outside the gene matches. CDR1 and CDR2, per the germline V gene, are SGHRS and YFSETQ. Counted from cysteine to phenylalanine, this CDR3 has 14 amino acids. The sequence is cut down to CDR3 DNA, 42 bases in frame from base 1. In the case of this clonotype: Which antigen it targets is not known. Base qualities were left out, and no much larger clone turns up one base away.

Sequencing was performed on an Illumina HiSeq 2500. Quantitative 5'-RACE with molecular barcodes was used to prepare TCR beta libraries. From the authors' description of their analysis: To identify disease-linked TCR variants, a new computational method was used, one built on a probabilistic model of VDJ rearrangement. TCRdb ran its own pipeline on the public reads, namely fastp trimming at Q25 and MiXCR clone calling, and kept in-frame beta chains. Rows are unified per CDR3 protein, each entry keeping the most common DNA and genes. What appears here as the V and J calls and clone size reflects TCRdb's work, not the paper's. The sample table shows 150,000 or so distinct CDR3 sequences, and approximately 32% are seen once. The leading ten clones occupy 4.5% to 6% of the sample.

The sequenced sample was synovial fluid, either unsorted or a sorted T cell fraction (not recorded which). The chain uses TRBV5-1 and TRBJ1-1; 7 nucleotides in the junction match TRBD1. The source of this sequence is a male donor with ankylosing spondylitis. The CDR3 loop reads CASSLGDRQGEAFF. The DNA sequence follows: TGCGCCAGCAGCTTGGGGGACAGACAGGGAGAAGCTTTCTTT. The entire variable domain, with the stretches around the CDR3 drawn from the reference TRBV5-1 and TRBJ1-1 proteins, is KAGVTQTPRYLIKTRGQQVTLSCSPISGHRSVSWYQQTPGQGLQFLFEYFSETQRNKGNFPGRFSGRQFSNSRSEMNVSTLELGDSALYLCASSLGDRQGEAFFGQGTRLTVV.